This TCR beta chain is drawn from a study of blood T cell repertoires in COVID-19. Study in general: PBMCs, B-cell-depleted T cells, or T cells were the source of the cDNA or gDNA that made up the material.

The assay was immunoSEQ multiplex PCR, and TCRdb's table has in-frame clones only and misses some. Among some 200,000 clones listed, 70% to 85% were seen once. CDR1 and CDR2 (germline): SGHNT, YENEEA. The CDR3 has 16 amino acids. V lost 5 bases and J lost 5, with 20 bases in between. The sample holds many counts of this clone. The rearrangement uses TRBV11-3 and TRBJ2-3, with D maybe TRBD1 (5 bases). Sequencing was performed on peripheral blood. The TCR comes from a woman in her thirties or forties who had recovered from COVID-19. The CDR3 region is CASSTRVTVAQDTQYF. The CDR3 coding sequence is TGTGCCAGCAGCACCAGGGTGACAGTGGCACAAGATACGCAGTATTTT.